This T cell receptor beta chain appears in the sequencing data of a study of quantifying T cell responses using KT2 cells. Overall study: Reverse transcription used primers in the TCR alpha and beta constant regions. The T4 ligation step was estimated to exceed 8% efficiency under optimum conditions. The second PCR ran as a qPCR until a predetermined fluorescence threshold was reached. Study observations and caveats: Input KT2 cell number predicted KT2 alpha and beta sequence counts linearly over several orders of magnitude.

An oligo carrying a UMI was ligated to the cDNA 3' end. An equimolar mix of RC1.1 and RC1.2 primed the beta chain across TRBC1 and TRBC2. TCRdb re-called the UMI-ligation and nested PCR reads with MiXCR, one entry per CDR3 protein. The sample has 40,000 or so distinct CDR3 sequences, around 15% seen once. V dropped 8 bases and J dropped 5 bases, with 18 bases sitting between them. This CDR3 contains 14 residues. Germline assignment: CDR1 LNHNV and CDR2 YYDKDF (reference sequence). To note about this clonotype: The antigen is not known.

J is TRBJ1-1 and V is TRBV15; D possibly corresponds to TRBD1 (6 bases). Sequences were obtained from PBMCs spiked with cells of the T cell clone KT2. This TCR derives from a human donor. The CDR3 loop is CATQSQGPETEAFF. In nucleotides, the CDR3 is TGTGCCACCCAATCACAGGGACCGGAGACTGAAGCTTTCTTT.